Listed below are T cell receptor beta chains from one sample, sequenced in a study of identical twins. TCRdb ran MiXCR on the 5' RACE reads and lists one entry per CDR3 protein. Of 450,000 to 500,000 distinct CDR3 sequences in the sample, roughly an eighth were seen once. These data were likewise used in another study, on yellow fever vaccine responses in identical twins.

Material: CD4+ T cells sorted from blood. The receptors were sampled from a woman younger than 35 in good health. Both conserved end residues are part of each CDR3. A D gene is named only where the DNA matches it firmly. Where a row states a size, it is once, few, many or the class of an expanded clone; other rows omit it.

d_gene: NA; j_gene: TRBJ2-7; v_gene: TRBV20-1; abundance: few; CDR3aa: CSGRSWGVNYEQYF; CDR3nt: TGCAGTGGTCGGTCTTGGGGCGTGAACTACGAGCAGTACTTC
d_gene: NA; j_gene: TRBJ2-3; v_gene: TRBV11-2; abundance: many; CDR3aa: CASSPRPRGAGDTQYF; CDR3nt: TGTGCCAGCAGCCCCCGTCCCCGGGGGGCGGGTGATACGCAGTATTTT
d_gene: TRBD2; j_gene: TRBJ2-5; v_gene: TRBV28; abundance: few; CDR3aa: CASKAGVETQYF; CDR3nt: TGTGCCAGTAAAGCGGGGGTGGAGACCCAGTACTTC
d_gene: NA; j_gene: TRBJ2-2; v_gene: TRBV6-2/TRBV6-3; abundance: NA; CDR3aa: CASRRLGISTNTGELFF; CDR3nt: TGTGCCAGCAGACGACTAGGGATTAGTACGAACACCGGGGAGCTGTTTTTT
d_gene: NA; j_gene: TRBJ2-5; v_gene: TRBV24-1; abundance: few; CDR3aa: CATSATGGETQYF; CDR3nt: TGTGCCACCAGTGCCACAGGCGGCGAGACCCAGTACTTC
d_gene: NA; j_gene: TRBJ1-6; v_gene: TRBV9; abundance: few; CDR3aa: CASSGLKDNSPLHF; CDR3nt: TGTGCCAGCAGCGGCCTGAAAGATAATTCACCCCTCCACTTT
d_gene: NA; j_gene: TRBJ2-7; v_gene: TRBV19; abundance: NA; CDR3aa: CASSNQRNPYEQYF; CDR3nt: TGTGCCAGTAGTAACCAGCGTAATCCCTACGAGCAGTACTTC
d_gene: NA; j_gene: TRBJ2-4; v_gene: TRBV27; abundance: few; CDR3aa: CASSSTQGGVWNIQYF; CDR3nt: TGTGCCAGCAGTTCGACACAGGGAGGGGTTTGGAACATTCAGTACTTC
d_gene: TRBD2; j_gene: TRBJ2-3; v_gene: TRBV20-1; abundance: NA; CDR3aa: CSAEREGPRTDTQYF; CDR3nt: TGCAGTGCGGAGAGGGAGGGACCAAGGACAGATACGCAGTATTTT
d_gene: NA; j_gene: TRBJ2-1; v_gene: TRBV9; abundance: NA; CDR3aa: CASSPQTGSSYNEQFF; CDR3nt: TGTGCCAGCAGCCCCCAGACAGGTAGCTCCTACAATGAGCAGTTCTTC
d_gene: NA; j_gene: TRBJ2-4; v_gene: TRBV7-9; abundance: NA; CDR3aa: CASRPQGWENIQYF; CDR3nt: TGTGCCAGCAGGCCTCAGGGGTGGGAAAACATTCAGTACTTC
d_gene: TRBD2; j_gene: TRBJ2-1; v_gene: TRBV24-1; abundance: few; CDR3aa: CATSDWREGPYNEQFF; CDR3nt: TGTGCCACCAGTGATTGGCGGGAGGGGCCCTACAATGAGCAGTTCTTC
d_gene: TRBD2; j_gene: TRBJ2-1; v_gene: TRBV4-3; abundance: NA; CDR3aa: CASSQDNRGSKRNEQFF; CDR3nt: TGCGCCAGCAGCCAAGATAACCGCGGGAGCAAACGGAATGAGCAGTTCTTC
d_gene: TRBD1; j_gene: TRBJ1-1; v_gene: TRBV12-3/TRBV12-4; abundance: few; CDR3aa: CASSRDRGRVFF; CDR3nt: TGTGCCAGCAGCCGGGACAGGGGGCGAGTTTTCTTT
d_gene: TRBD2; j_gene: TRBJ2-1; v_gene: TRBV24-1; abundance: NA; CDR3aa: CATSTSGGADEQFF; CDR3nt: TGTGCCACCAGTACTAGCGGGGGGGCCGATGAGCAGTTCTTC
d_gene: TRBD2; j_gene: TRBJ2-1; v_gene: TRBV7-2; abundance: NA; CDR3aa: CASSLRVRREGPRGNEQFF; CDR3nt: TGTGCCAGCAGCTTGCGGGTCCGACGGGAGGGCCCTCGAGGGAATGAGCAGTTCTTC
d_gene: TRBD1; j_gene: TRBJ2-7; v_gene: TRBV6-1; abundance: NA; CDR3aa: CASRTGTGRYEQYF; CDR3nt: TGTGCCAGCAGAACCGGGACAGGGAGATACGAGCAGTACTTC
d_gene: NA; j_gene: TRBJ2-1; v_gene: TRBV19; abundance: few; CDR3aa: CASQLGLGGGEQFF; CDR3nt: TGTGCCAGCCAACTCGGACTCGGAGGGGGAGAGCAGTTCTTC
d_gene: NA; j_gene: TRBJ2-1; v_gene: TRBV15; abundance: few; CDR3aa: CATSRVDTYNEQFF; CDR3nt: TGTGCCACCAGCAGAGTGGACACCTACAATGAGCAGTTCTTC
d_gene: TRBD1; j_gene: TRBJ2-7; v_gene: TRBV5-1; abundance: NA; CDR3aa: CASRSTGTGPYEQYF; CDR3nt: TGCGCCAGCAGATCCACCGGGACAGGGCCCTACGAGCAGTACTTC
d_gene: TRBD1; j_gene: TRBJ2-5; v_gene: TRBV7-8; abundance: many; CDR3aa: CASSLVGQGYF; CDR3nt: TGTGCCAGCAGCTTAGTGGGACAGGGGTACTTC
d_gene: NA; j_gene: TRBJ1-3; v_gene: TRBV28; abundance: once; CDR3aa: CASSPTVGSGNTIYF; CDR3nt: TGTGCCAGCAGTCCTACGGTCGGCTCTGGAAACACCATATATTTT
d_gene: NA; j_gene: TRBJ1-3; v_gene: TRBV4-2; abundance: few; CDR3aa: CASSQLTDSGNTIYF; CDR3nt: TGTGCCAGCAGCCAGCTGACGGACTCTGGAAACACCATATATTTT
d_gene: TRBD1; j_gene: TRBJ1-1; v_gene: TRBV2; abundance: many; CDR3aa: CASRGDSLNTEAFF; CDR3nt: TGTGCCAGCAGGGGGGACAGCCTGAACACTGAAGCTTTCTTT
d_gene: NA; j_gene: TRBJ2-7; v_gene: TRBV6-5; abundance: NA; CDR3aa: CASSYLSGGLNYEQYF; CDR3nt: TGTGCCAGCAGTTACTTGTCCGGGGGGCTCAACTACGAGCAGTACTTC
d_gene: TRBD1; j_gene: TRBJ2-1; v_gene: TRBV5-6; abundance: NA; CDR3aa: CASSLFTGVYNEQFF; CDR3nt: TGTGCCAGCAGCTTGTTCACAGGGGTTTACAATGAGCAGTTCTTC
d_gene: NA; j_gene: TRBJ2-1; v_gene: TRBV6-2/TRBV6-3; abundance: few; CDR3aa: CASSYASNNEQFF; CDR3nt: TGTGCCAGCAGTTATGCGTCCAACAATGAGCAGTTCTTC